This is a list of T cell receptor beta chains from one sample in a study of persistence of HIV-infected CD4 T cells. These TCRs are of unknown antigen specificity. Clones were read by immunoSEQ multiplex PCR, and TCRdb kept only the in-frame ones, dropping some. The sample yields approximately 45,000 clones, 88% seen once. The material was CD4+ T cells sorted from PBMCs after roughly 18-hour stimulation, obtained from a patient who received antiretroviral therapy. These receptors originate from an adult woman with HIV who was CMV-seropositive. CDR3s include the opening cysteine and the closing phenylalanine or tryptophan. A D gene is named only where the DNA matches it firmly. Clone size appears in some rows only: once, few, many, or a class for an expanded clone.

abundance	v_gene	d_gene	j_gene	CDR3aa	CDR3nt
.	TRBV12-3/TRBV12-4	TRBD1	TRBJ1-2	CASSLGTGSGYTF	TGTGCCAGCAGTTTGGGGACAGGGAGTGGCTACACCTTC
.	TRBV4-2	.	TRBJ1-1	CASSQDLDTEAFF	TGTGCCAGCAGCCAGGATTTGGACACTGAAGCTTTCTTT
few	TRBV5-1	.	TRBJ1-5	CASSRDSNQPQHF	TGCGCCAGCAGCCGAGATAGCAATCAGCCCCAGCATTTT
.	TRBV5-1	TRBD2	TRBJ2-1	CASSSEAGGPSNEQFF	TGCGCCAGCAGCTCGGAGGCGGGGGGGCCTTCAAATGAGCAGTTCTTC
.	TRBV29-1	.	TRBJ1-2	CSVAGYGYTF	TGCAGCGTTGCCGGGTATGGCTACACCTTC
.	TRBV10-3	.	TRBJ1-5	CATAGTNNQPQHF	TGTGCCACAGCCGGGACAAACAATCAGCCCCAGCATTTT
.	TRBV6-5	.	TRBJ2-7	CASSYSGHTGNEQYF	TGTGCCAGCAGTTACTCGGGGCACACTGGGAACGAGCAGTACTTC
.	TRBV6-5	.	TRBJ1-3	CAGTGSLAGNTIYF	TGTGCGGGAACGGGGAGTCTAGCTGGAAACACCATATATTTT
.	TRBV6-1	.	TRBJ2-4	CASSEWVGRLSDKNIQYF	TGTGCCAGCAGTGAATGGGTGGGGCGGCTGTCGGACAAAAACATTCAGTACTTC
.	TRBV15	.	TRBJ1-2	CATSRGQGEGYTF	TGTGCCACCAGCAGAGGCCAGGGAGAGGGCTACACCTTC
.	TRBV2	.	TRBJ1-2	CASRPSPGGNYGYTF	TGTGCCAGCAGGCCTTCCCCCGGGGGCAACTATGGCTACACCTTC
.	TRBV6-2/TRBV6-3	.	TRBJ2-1	CASSYSRRAQFF	TGTGCCAGCAGTTACTCCCGGAGAGCCCAGTTCTTC
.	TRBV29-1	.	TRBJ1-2	CSVEGRGGYGYTF	TGCAGCGTCGAAGGACGGGGCGGATATGGCTACACCTTC
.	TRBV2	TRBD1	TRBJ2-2	CASTGQVNTGELFF	TGTGCCAGCACGGGACAGGTGAACACCGGGGAGCTGTTTTTT
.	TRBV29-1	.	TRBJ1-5	CSVARDSNQPQHF	TGCAGCGTTGCAAGGGACAGCAATCAGCCCCAGCATTTT
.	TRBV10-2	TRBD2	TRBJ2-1	CASSESGGPLSNNEQFF	TGCGCCAGCAGTGAGTCGGGAGGGCCGCTCAGTAACAATGAGCAGTTCTTC
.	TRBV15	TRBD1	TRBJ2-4	CATSRPGQGAKNIQYF	TGTGCCACCAGCAGACCGGGACAGGGGGCCAAAAACATTCAGTACTTC
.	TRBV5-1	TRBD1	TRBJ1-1	CASGTAPNTEAFF	TGCGCCAGCGGGACAGCCCCGAACACTGAAGCTTTCTTT
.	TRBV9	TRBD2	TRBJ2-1	CASSPGTSGYYNEQFF	TGTGCCAGCAGCCCCGGGACTAGCGGATACTACAATGAGCAGTTCTTC
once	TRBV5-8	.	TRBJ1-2	CASSSRTAARGYTF	TGTGCCAGCAGCTCTCGGACAGCCGCTAGAGGCTACACCTTC
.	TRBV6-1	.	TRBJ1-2	CASSAPPPVGLIYGYTF	TGTGCCAGCAGTGCACCTCCCCCGGTGGGTCTAATCTATGGCTACACCTTC
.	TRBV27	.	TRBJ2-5	CASSLHGAETQYF	TGTGCCAGCAGTTTGCACGGTGCTGAGACCCAGTACTTC
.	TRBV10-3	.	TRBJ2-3	CATRDSERTDTQYF	TGTGCCACAAGGGACTCCGAACGCACAGATACGCAGTATTTT
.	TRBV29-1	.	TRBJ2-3	CSAMERSTDTQYF	TGCAGCGCAATGGAGCGGAGCACAGATACGCAGTATTTT
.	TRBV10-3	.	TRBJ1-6	CAIRTEGGTNSPLHF	TGTGCCATCAGGACGGAAGGAGGTACGAATTCACCCCTCCACTTT
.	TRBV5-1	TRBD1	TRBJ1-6	CASSLAAPGGGSSPLHF	TGCGCCAGCAGCTTGGCCGCCCCAGGGGGTGGGAGTTCACCCCTCCACTTT
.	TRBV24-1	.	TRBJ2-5	CATSEPYRPETQYF	TGTGCCACCAGTGAACCGTATCGCCCTGAGACCCAGTACTTC
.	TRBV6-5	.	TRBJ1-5	CVSSDNVEPQHF	TGTGTCAGCAGCGATAACGTTGAGCCCCAGCATTTT
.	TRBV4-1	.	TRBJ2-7	CASSQVRKSYEQYF	TGCGCCAGCAGCCAAGTTCGCAAGTCCTACGAGCAGTACTTC
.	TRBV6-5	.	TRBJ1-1	CASMGGRGTEAFF	TGTGCCAGCATGGGGGGGCGCGGAACTGAAGCTTTCTTT
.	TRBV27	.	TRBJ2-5	CASSLRGGIYEHYF	TGTGCCAGCAGTTTAAGGGGCGGCATTTACGAGCACTACTTC
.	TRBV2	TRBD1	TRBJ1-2	CASRNTGVQGYTF	TGTGCCAGCCGCAACACAGGGGTACAAGGCTACACCTTC
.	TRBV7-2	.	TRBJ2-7	CASSITTGSYEQYF	TGTGCCAGCAGCATTACGACAGGTTCCTACGAGCAGTACTTC
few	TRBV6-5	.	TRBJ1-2	CASMGYNYGYTF	TGTGCCAGCATGGGCTACAACTATGGCTACACCTTC
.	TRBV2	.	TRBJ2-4	CASSEWGDAKNIQYF	TGTGCCAGCAGTGAATGGGGAGATGCCAAAAACATTCAGTACTTC
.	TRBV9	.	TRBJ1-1	CASSGPTQNTEAFF	TGTGCCAGCAGCGGACCTACACAGAACACTGAAGCTTTCTTT
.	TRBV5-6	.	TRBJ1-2	CASSISAYGYTF	TGTGCCAGCAGCATATCAGCTTATGGCTACACCTTC
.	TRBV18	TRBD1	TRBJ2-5	CASSPHQGVQQTQYF	TGTGCCAGCTCACCACACCAGGGGGTTCAACAGACCCAGTACTTC
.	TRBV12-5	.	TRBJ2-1	CASGLVLGGPYNEQFF	TGTGCTAGTGGTTTGGTACTCGGGGGGCCTTACAATGAGCAGTTCTTC
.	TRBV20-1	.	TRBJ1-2	CSANPYGYTF	TGCAGTGCTAACCCTTATGGCTACACCTTC
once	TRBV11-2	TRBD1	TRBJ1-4	CASSPTGGREKLFF	TGTGCCAGCAGCCCTACAGGGGGACGCGAAAAACTGTTTTTT
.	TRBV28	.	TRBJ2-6	CASGLRVAGANVLTF	TGTGCCAGCGGCCTCAGGGTGGCTGGGGCCAACGTCCTGACTTTC
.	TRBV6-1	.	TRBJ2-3	CASSEGGSSTDTQYF	TGTGCCAGCAGTGAAGGGGGCTCTAGCACAGATACGCAGTATTTT
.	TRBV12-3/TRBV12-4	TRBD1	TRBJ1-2	CASSFGQGGGYTF	TGTGCCAGCAGTTTCGGACAGGGAGGAGGCTACACCTTC
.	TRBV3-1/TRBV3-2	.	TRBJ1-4	CASSHYRSHEKLFF	TGTGCCAGCAGCCATTACAGGAGCCATGAAAAACTGTTTTTT
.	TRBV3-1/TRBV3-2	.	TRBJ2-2	CASSQAGTNTGELFF	TGTGCCAGCAGCCAAGCGGGGACGAACACCGGGGAGCTGTTTTTT
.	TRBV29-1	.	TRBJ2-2	CSVRGANTGELFF	TGCAGCGTTAGGGGGGCGAACACCGGGGAGCTGTTTTTT
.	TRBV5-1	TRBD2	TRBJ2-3	CASSLAPSGGTDTQYF	TGCGCCAGCAGCTTGGCCCCTAGCGGCGGCACAGATACGCAGTATTTT
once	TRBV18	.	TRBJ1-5	CASSPYRQFDQPQHF	TGTGCCAGCTCTCCCTATAGACAGTTCGATCAGCCCCAGCATTTT
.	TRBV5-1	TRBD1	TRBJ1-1	CASSLRTGNTEAFF	TGCGCCAGCAGCTTGAGGACAGGGAACACTGAAGCTTTCTTT
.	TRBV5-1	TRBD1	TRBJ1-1	CASRAGQMMNTEAFF	TGCGCCAGCAGGGCGGGACAGATGATGAACACTGAAGCTTTCTTT
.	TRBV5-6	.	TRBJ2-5	CASSYLAPGTQYF	TGTGCCAGCAGCTATCTAGCCCCGGGGACCCAGTACTTC
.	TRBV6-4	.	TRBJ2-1	CASSWGGPYNEQFF	TGTGCCAGCAGTTGGGGGGGCCCTTACAATGAGCAGTTCTTC
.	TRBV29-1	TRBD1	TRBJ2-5	CSVGTGEKETQYF	TGCAGCGTAGGGACAGGGGAGAAAGAGACCCAGTACTTC
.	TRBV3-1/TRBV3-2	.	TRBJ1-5	CASSQNHQPQHF	TGTGCCAGCAGCCAAAACCATCAGCCCCAGCATTTT
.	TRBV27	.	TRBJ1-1	CASSRTALSLNTEAFF	TGTGCCAGCAGTCGGACAGCCCTATCCTTGAACACTGAAGCTTTCTTT
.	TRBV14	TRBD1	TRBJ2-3	CASSQRTGGVDTQYF	TGTGCCAGCAGCCAGAGGACAGGGGGGGTAGATACGCAGTATTTT
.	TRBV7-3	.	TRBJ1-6	CASSLTALNSPLHF	TGTGCCAGCAGCTTAACAGCTCTAAATTCACCCCTCCACTTT
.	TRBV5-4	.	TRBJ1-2	CASSLGGPGEKSYTF	TGTGCCAGCAGCCTCGGAGGGCCTGGAGAAAAGAGCTACACCTTC
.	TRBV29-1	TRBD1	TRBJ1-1	CSAESQGFAFF	TGCAGCGCCGAATCACAGGGGTTCGCTTTCTTT